This TCR beta chain was profiled in a study of radiation and T cells in renal cell carcinoma. Time point indicated: baseline pretreatment blood. Treatment described: 15 Gy SBRT to primary tumor, nephrectomy 4 weeks later. Serial blood draws occurred at baseline and 2 and 4 weeks post-SBRT. Libraries were prepared by immunoSEQ multiplex PCR; TCRdb keeps only in-frame clonotypes and omits some of them. The top ten hold around 13% of the sample, which has about 130,000 clones, approximately 90% seen once. Note on this clone: Other DNA variants within this sample encode the same CDR3.

With 8 bases clipped from V and 2 bases from J, the junction kept 2 bases outside the gene matches. CDR1 is SNHLY, CDR2 FYNNEI, per germline. The CDR3 covers 12 residues. The TCR comes from a woman aged 45 to 65 with renal cell carcinoma. Material: blood, obtained from a patient whose treatment included radiotherapy and nephrectomy. This rearrangement joins TRBV2 to TRBJ2-5, with 7 bases lining up with TRBD1. CDR3 in DNA: TGTGCCAGCGGGACAGAACAAGAGACCCAGTACTTC. The encoded protein is CASGTEQETQYF.